This T cell receptor beta chain was recovered during a study of blood T cell repertoires in COVID-19. Each participant's cohort was designated according to participant-reported clinical history. Here immunoSEQ multiplex PCR was the method, and the copy in TCRdb shows in-frame clones only, minus some. The data show approximately 150,000 clones, about 85% seen once. CDR1 and CDR2 from the germline V gene are SNHLY and FYNNEI. The CDR3 has 16 residues. Trimming took 5 bases from V and 3 from J; bases not matched to a gene: 9. The source material was PBMCs or T cells enriched from blood (not recorded which). This receptor was taken from a woman aged 40 to 50 who had been exposed to COVID-19. The V call is TRBV2, the J call TRBJ1-1, with 10 bases aligning to TRBD1. The CDR3 DNA sequence: TGTGCCAGCAGTCCCCAGACAGGGGGCGAGTACACTGAAGCTTTCTTT. Translation gives CASSPQTGGEYTEAFF.